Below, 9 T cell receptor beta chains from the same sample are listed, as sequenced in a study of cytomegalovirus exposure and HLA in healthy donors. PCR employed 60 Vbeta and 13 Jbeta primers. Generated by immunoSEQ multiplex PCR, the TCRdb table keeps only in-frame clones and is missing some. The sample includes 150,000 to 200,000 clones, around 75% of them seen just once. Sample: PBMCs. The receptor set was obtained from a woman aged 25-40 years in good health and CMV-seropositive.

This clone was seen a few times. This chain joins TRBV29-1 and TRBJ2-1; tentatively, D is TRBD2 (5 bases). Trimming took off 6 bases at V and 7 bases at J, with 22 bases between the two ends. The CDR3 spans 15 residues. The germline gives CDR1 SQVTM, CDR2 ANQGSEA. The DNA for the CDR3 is TGCAGCGTGGACCAAACTAGTGCCGGTAGGAATGAGCAGTTCTTC. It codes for CSVDQTSAGRNEQFF.

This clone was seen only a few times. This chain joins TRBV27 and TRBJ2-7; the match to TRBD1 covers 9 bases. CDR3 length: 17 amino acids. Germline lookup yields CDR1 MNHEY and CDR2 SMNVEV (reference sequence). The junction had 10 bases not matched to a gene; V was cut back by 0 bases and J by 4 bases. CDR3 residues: CASSLSSGRDRAYEQYF. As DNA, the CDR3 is TGTGCCAGCAGTTTATCGAGTGGGCGGGACAGGGCTTACGAGCAGTACTTC.

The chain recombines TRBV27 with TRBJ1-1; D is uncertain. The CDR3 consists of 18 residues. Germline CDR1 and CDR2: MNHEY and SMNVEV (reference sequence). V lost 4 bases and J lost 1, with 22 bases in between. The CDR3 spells CASSSLILRSSPNTEAFF. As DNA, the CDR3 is TGTGCCAGCAGTTCATTAATTTTGAGGTCGTCGCCGAACACTGAAGCTTTCTTT.

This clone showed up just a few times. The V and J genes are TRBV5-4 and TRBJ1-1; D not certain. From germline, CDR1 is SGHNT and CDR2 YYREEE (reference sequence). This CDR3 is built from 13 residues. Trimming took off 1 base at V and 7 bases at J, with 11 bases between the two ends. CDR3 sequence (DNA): TGTGCCAGCAGCTTGTTGGCTGTTGGTGAAGCTTTCTTT. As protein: CASSLLAVGEAFF.

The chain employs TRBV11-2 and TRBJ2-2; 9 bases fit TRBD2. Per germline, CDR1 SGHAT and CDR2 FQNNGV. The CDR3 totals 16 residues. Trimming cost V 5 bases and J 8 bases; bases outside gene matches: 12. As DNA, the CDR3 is TGTGCCAGCAGCGGGCGGGGACTAGCCCCGTCGGGGGAGCTGTTTTTT. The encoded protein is CASSGRGLAPSGELFF.

The CDR3 sequence: CASSYKRDNEQFF. In nucleotides, the CDR3 is TGTGCCAGCAGTTATAAGAGGGACAATGAGCAGTTCTTC. The rearrangement joins TRBV6-6 to TRBJ2-1; weak D call: TRBD2 (5 bases). CDR1 MNHNY and CDR2 SVGAGI come from the germline V gene (reference sequence). This CDR3 is 13 amino acids long. V dropped 3 bases and J dropped 5 bases, with 8 bases sitting between them.

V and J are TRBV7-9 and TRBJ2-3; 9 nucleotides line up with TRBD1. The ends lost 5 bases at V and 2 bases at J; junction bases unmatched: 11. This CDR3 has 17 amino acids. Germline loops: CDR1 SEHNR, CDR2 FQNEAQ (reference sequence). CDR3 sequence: CASSPRTGVSPTDTQYF. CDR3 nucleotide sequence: TGTGCCAGCAGCCCTAGGACAGGGGTCTCCCCCACAGATACGCAGTATTTT.

CDR3 loop: CASSLFVAGSNEQFF. The DNA for the CDR3 is TGTGCCAGCAGTCTCTTCGTAGCGGGATCGAATGAGCAGTTCTTC. The chain links TRBV27 to TRBJ2-1, with 8 bases identical to TRBD2. This CDR3 is 15 amino acids long. CDR1 and CDR2 (germline): MNHEY, SMNVEV (reference sequence). Unmatched junction bases numbered 10, after V lost 5 bases and J lost 7 bases.

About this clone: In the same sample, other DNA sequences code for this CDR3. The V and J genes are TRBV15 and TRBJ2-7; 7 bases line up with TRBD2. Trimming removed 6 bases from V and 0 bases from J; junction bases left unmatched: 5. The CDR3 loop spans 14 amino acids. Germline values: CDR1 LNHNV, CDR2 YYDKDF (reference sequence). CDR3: CATSKGGSSYEQYF. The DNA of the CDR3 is TGTGCCACCAGTAAAGGCGGGAGCTCCTACGAGCAGTACTTC.